This T cell receptor (beta chain) was documented in a study of monozygotic twins with inflammatory bowel disease. Broader study findings: Subtypes among T cells remained indistinguishable.

On this clonotype itself: Its antigen remains unknown.

There were 3500 ng of total RNA used for each TCR library. UMIs incorporating a 6-nucleotide sample barcode were appended by means of template switching. TCRdb reprocessed the 5' RACE reads and keeps a single row for each CDR3 protein, giving no DNA. The sample includes some 170,000 distinct CDR3 sequences. Whole blood, unsorted for T cells, was the source of total RNA. The CDR3 is 15 amino acids. From germline, CDR1 is SGHNT and CDR2 YYREEE (reference sequence). The J gene is TRBJ1-4, the V gene TRBV5-4; with no DNA, the TCRdb D assignment of TRBD1 cannot be verified. This TCR derives from a human donor with ulcerative colitis or Crohn's disease, or a healthy co-twin of an affected twin (not recorded which). Sample: blood. The CDR3 here is CASSRDTATNEKLFF.